This T cell receptor (beta chain) is drawn from a study of CD8+ T cells in alopecia areata. The study team obtained lesional scalp punch biopsies and peripheral blood from alopecia areata patients. Concerning this clone itself: As yet, its antigen is unknown.

Findings and limits, study-wide: Elevated clonality characterized lesional scalp relative to normal scalp, particularly in alopecia totalis/universalis.

This CDR3 is built from 16 residues. Trimming removed 7 bases from V and 3 bases from J, with 18 bases in between. The germline V gene encodes CDR1 MNHEY and CDR2 SMNVEV (reference sequence). Extracted RNA was reverse transcribed, and the resulting cDNA served as sequencing template. The method was immunoSEQ multiplex PCR; TCRdb's version includes in-frame clones alone and lacks a portion of them. In the table there are around 140,000 clones, around 87% of which are singletons. This receptor was obtained from a human donor with alopecia areata. The starting material was CD8+ T cells sorted from blood, obtained at week 0. The V gene is TRBV27, the J gene TRBJ2-2; D may be TRBD1 or TRBD2 (5 bases each). As DNA, the CDR3 is TGTGCCAGCACCTTAGCTCGGGGCGGCTACACCGGGGAGCTGTTTTTT. Encoded protein: CASTLARGGYTGELFF.